Detailed here is one TCR beta chain. As yet, its antigen is unknown. TCRdb analysed the RT-PCR reads with MiXCR anew, one entry per CDR3 protein. The data hold about 520,000 distinct CDR3 sequences, with around 9.9% observed a single time. This record belongs to a study of response to subunit inactivated influenza vaccine. Study-wide results and caveats: Authors proposed each seasonal influenza vaccination draws in few new T cells.

The sequence derives from a man aged 45-65 years who received an inactivated influenza vaccine. This material consisted of PBMCs from blood, taken roughly 6 weeks after vaccination.

The DNA for the CDR3 is TGTGCCAGCAAGTTTCGAAGCTCCTACAATGAGCAGTTCTTC. This gives the protein CASKFRSSYNEQFF. The V and J genes are TRBV12-3 or TRBV12-4 and TRBJ2-1; no clear D. This CDR3 is built from 14 residues. V was cut by 7 bases and J by 0 bases, with 10 bases left in between.